The clone carrying this T cell receptor beta chain occurred a few times. The target antigen is unknown. Each TCR library used around 500 ng of total RNA and a linear amplification protocol. TCRdb recomputed calls from the reads with MiXCR, one row per CDR3 protein. The table shows approximately 200,000 distinct CDR3 sequences, with 74% occurring only once. These data are taken from a study of healthy donors' naive CD4 and CD8 T cells. Findings and caveats of the study: Reportedly, most V and J gene segments showed naive CD4+ versus CD8+ bias.

The receptor comes from a pool of human donors in good health; the sample pools cells from several healthy donors. What was sequenced was naive CD4+ and CD8+ T cells sorted from blood, pooled from several donors.

The CDR3 here is CASSPLGQRLYEQYF. The CDR3 DNA reads TGTGCCAGCAGTCCCCTCGGGCAGCGACTCTACGAGCAGTACTTC. V and J are TRBV6-5 and TRBJ2-7; D is unresolved. This CDR3 region has 15 residues. CDR1 and CDR2 (germline): MNHEY, SVGAGI. Trimming took off 5 bases at V and 3 bases at J, with 17 bases between the two ends.